Each of the 20 T cell receptor beta chains below was sequenced from the same sample in a study of blood T cell repertoires in COVID-19. Profiled with immunoSEQ multiplex PCR; TCRdb holds only in-frame clones, not every one. Among some 160,000 clones listed, roughly 80% were seen once. Material for sequencing was peripheral blood. The receptor source for this set is a man aged 45 to 65 with active or convalescent COVID-19.

This clone was counted between two and nine times. The chain links TRBV6-5 to TRBJ1-6; perhaps TRBD1 as D (6 bases). There are 13 residues in the CDR3. CDR1 is MNHEY, CDR2 SVGAGI, per germline. V was pared by 0 bases and J by 14 bases, with 11 bases between. The CDR3 reads CASSYSTGSALHF. In nucleotides, the CDR3 is TGTGCCAGCAGTTACTCGACAGGAAGCGCCCTCCACTTT.

As concerns this clone: Other DNA sequences within the sample encode an identical CDR3. The CDR3 coding sequence is TGTGCCAGCAGTTTAGGCAGGGGGACCTATAATTCACCCCTCCACTTT. The encoded protein is CASSLGRGTYNSPLHF. The chain recombines TRBV28 with TRBJ1-6, with 7 bases aligning to TRBD1. After removal of 2 bases from V and 2 bases from J, the junction contained 3 bases not matched to a gene. Germline loops: CDR1 MDHEN, CDR2 SYDVKM. CDR3 length equals 16 residues.

This chain connects TRBV18 to TRBJ2-1; D possibly corresponds to TRBD2 (6 bases). V lost 3 bases to trimming and J lost 10 bases, with 19 bases between them. Germline CDR1 and CDR2: KGHSH and LQKENI. The CDR3 has 15 residues. In nucleotides, the CDR3 is TGTGCCAGCTCACCTTCAGGGACTCCTGGGGGGGAGCAGTTCTTC. It specifies CASSPSGTPGGEQFF.

The chain uses TRBV4-1 and TRBJ2-2; the match to TRBD2 covers 10 bases. V trimming: 0 bases; J trimming: 2 bases; junction bases outside the gene matches: 12. This CDR3 spans 20 amino acids. CDR1 MGHRA and CDR2 YSYEKL come from the germline V gene. The CDR3 DNA is TGCGCCAGCAGCCAAGAGAGGGATCGGACTAGCGGAGCCAACACCGGGGAGCTGTTTTTT. Protein: CASSQERDRTSGANTGELFF.

This rearrangement joins TRBV3-1 (or the pseudogene TRBV3-2) to TRBJ1-6; the D gene is possibly TRBD1 (6 bases). Germline V lookup: CDR1 LGHDT, CDR2 YNNKEL (reference sequence). The CDR3 has 16 residues. The germline V and J ends were trimmed by 1 base and 8 bases, with 15 bases remaining between them. Here the CDR3 reads CASSQGPDSEDSPLHF. CDR3 nucleotides: TGTGCCAGCAGCCAAGGTCCGGACAGTGAAGATTCACCCCTCCACTTT.

This clone came up once. The chain has TRBV28 and TRBJ1-1; 8 bases align to TRBD1. The CDR3 spans 14 residues. Trimming cost V 3 bases and J 4 bases; bases outside gene matches: 4. The germline gives CDR1 MDHEN, CDR2 SYDVKM. CDR3 amino acids: CASSFQGAVTEAFF. CDR3 nucleotide sequence: TGTGCCAGCAGTTTCCAGGGGGCCGTCACTGAAGCTTTCTTT. The whole variable domain, remainder taken from reference TRBV28 and TRBJ1-1, is DVKVTQSSRYLVKRTGEKVFLECVQDMDHENMFWYRQDPGLGLRLIYFSYDVKMKEKGDIPEGYSVSREKKERFSLILESASTNQTSMYLCASSFQGAVTEAFFGQGTRLTVV.

The chain is built from TRBV3-1 (or the pseudogene TRBV3-2) and TRBJ2-5, with D perhaps matching TRBD1 (5 bases). The V and J ends lost 4 bases and 5 bases respectively, with 11 bases between them. Looked up from germline, CDR1 is LGHDT and CDR2 is YNNKEL (reference sequence). The CDR3 extends over 13 amino acids. The CDR3 DNA is TGTGCCAGCAGCCCCAGCTCAGGGGAGACCCAGTACTTC. Encoded protein: CASSPSSGETQYF.

This clone showed up just once. The chain links TRBV4-2 to TRBJ2-1; D is possibly TRBD2 (6 bases). Trimming pared 0 bases from V and 0 bases from J, leaving 18 bases between. From germline, CDR1 is LGHNA and CDR2 YNFKEQ. This CDR3 is built from 19 residues. CDR3 in DNA: TGTGCCAGCAGCCAAGATTCAGACGTCGGACTAAGCTCCTACAATGAGCAGTTCTTC. This sequence encodes CASSQDSDVGLSSYNEQFF.

The J gene is TRBJ2-7, the V gene TRBV6-5; 9 nucleotides line up with TRBD2. J lost 3 bases, V lost 10 bases, and 10 bases had no gene match. Per germline, CDR1 MNHEY and CDR2 SVGAGI. The CDR3 runs 14 residues. CDR3 sequence reads: CATGWLAGNYEQYF. In nucleotides, the CDR3 is TGTGCCACCGGGTGGCTAGCGGGGAACTACGAGCAGTACTTC.

The genes are TRBV5-1 and TRBJ1-1; no firm D call. The CDR3 length is 13 residues. CDR1 and CDR2 (germline): SGHRS, YFSETQ. Deletions cut 7 bases from V and 4 bases from J, with 14 bases between. CDR3 sequence reads: CASGNGGRTEAFF. CDR3 bases: TGCGCCAGCGGTAACGGAGGGCGCACTGAAGCTTTCTTT.

This chain uses TRBV7-8 with TRBJ2-3, with TRBD1 as a possible D gene (6 bases). This CDR3 comprises 14 residues. Looked up from germline, CDR1 is SGHVS and CDR2 is FQNEAQ. Between the trimmed V and J ends, which lost 3 bases and 4 bases, there was a span of 11 bases. CDR3 in DNA: TGTGCCAGCAGCTTGTGGGGGCAAGCAGATACGCAGTATTTT. Its protein is CASSLWGQADTQYF.

The genes are TRBV6-2 or TRBV6-3 and TRBJ2-7, with a tentative D call TRBD2 (6 bases). Between the trimmed V and J ends, which lost 1 base and 1 base, there was a span of 17 bases. The CDR3 has 17 residues. Germline CDR1 is MNHEY and CDR2 is SVGEGT. The CDR3 coding sequence is TGTGCCAGCAGTTACTACACCTCTTCGGGAGAATCCTACGAGCAGTACTTC. Its translation is CASSYYTSSGESYEQYF.

This clone was recorded a few times. The chain has TRBV3-1 (or the pseudogene TRBV3-2) and TRBJ2-7, with D perhaps matching TRBD2 (6 bases). The CDR3 covers 13 residues. Germline CDR1 reads LGHDT; CDR2 reads YNNKEL (reference sequence). V lost 4 bases to trimming and J lost 3 bases, with 10 bases between them. The CDR3 coding sequence is TGTGCCAGCAGCCGGGACTTCTTCTACGAGCAGTACTTC. Protein product: CASSRDFFYEQYF.

The rearrangement uses TRBV23-1 and TRBJ2-7, with TRBD1 matching 8 bases. TRBV23-1 is annotated as an ORF whose role is uncertain. V was clipped by 2 bases and J by 2 bases; unmatched bases: 2. CDR3 length equals 14 residues. Here the CDR3 reads CASSQRDRPYEQYF. CDR3 nucleotide sequence: TGCGCCAGCAGTCAACGGGACAGGCCCTACGAGCAGTACTTC.

This chain uses TRBV7-8 with TRBJ1-5; 9 positions match TRBD1. This CDR3 is 16 amino acids long. Germline CDR1 reads SGHVS; CDR2 reads FQNEAQ. The V gene end was trimmed by 5 bases and the J gene end by 2 bases; junction bases not matched to a gene: 7. CDR3 sequence reads: CASSRRTGAGNQPQHF. The CDR3 DNA reads as TGTGCCAGCAGCAGACGGACAGGGGCGGGCAATCAGCCCCAGCATTTT.

The V and J genes are TRBV27 and TRBJ2-7, with 7 bases matching TRBD2. Looked up from germline, CDR1 is MNHEY and CDR2 is SMNVEV (reference sequence). V was pared by 2 bases and J by 6 bases, with 4 bases of the junction left unmatched. This CDR3 is 13 amino acids long. The CDR3 DNA reads as TGTGCCAGCAGTTTAGGGAGGGTCGGCGAGCAGTACTTC. This sequence encodes CASSLGRVGEQYF.

The chain combines TRBV10-1 with TRBJ2-1; D possibly corresponds to TRBD2 (6 bases). The germline V and J ends were trimmed by 5 bases and 8 bases, with 16 bases remaining between them. CDR3 length: 14 amino acids. Looked up from germline, CDR1 is WNHNN and CDR2 is SYGVQD (reference sequence). CDR3 region: CASSRLRPGDEQFF. For the CDR3, the DNA is TGCGCCAGCAGTCGCCTCCGGCCGGGGGATGAGCAGTTCTTC.

The chain is built from TRBV11-2 and TRBJ2-3; D is possibly TRBD2 (5 bases). From germline, CDR1 is SGHAT and CDR2 FQNNGV. There are 17 residues in the CDR3. V lost 0 bases, J lost 2 bases, and 15 bases lay in between. CDR3 nucleotides: TGTGCCAGCAGCTTAGAAGGGCGGGTGTTGTCCACAGATACGCAGTATTTT. Its protein product is CASSLEGRVLSTDTQYF. Drawing the rest from reference TRBV11-2 and TRBJ2-3, the complete variable domain is EAGVAQSPRYKIIEKRQSVAFWCNPISGHATLYWYQQILGQGPKLLIQFQNNGVVDDSQLPKDRFSAERLKGVDSTLKIQPAKLEDSAVYLCASSLEGRVLSTDTQYFGPGTRLTVL.

The gene calls are TRBV14 and TRBJ1-2; D possibly corresponds to TRBD1 (6 bases). V shed 2 bases and J shed 8 bases, with 9 bases lying between them. The germline CDR1 and CDR2 sequences are SGHDN and FVKESK. This CDR3 contains 12 residues. The CDR3 here is CASSQRDMGYTF. The CDR3 DNA follows: TGTGCCAGCAGCCAACGGGACATGGGCTACACCTTC. The variable domain in full, completed from reference TRBV14 and TRBJ1-2, reads EAGVTQFPSHSVIEKGQTVTLRCDPISGHDNLYWYRRVMGKEIKFLLHFVKESKQDESGMPNNRFLAERTGGTYSTLKVQPAELEDSGVYFCASSQRDMGYTFGSGTRLTVV.

The chain couples TRBV2 to TRBJ2-5; 11 bases are a match to TRBD1. The V gene end was trimmed by 6 bases and the J gene end by 7 bases; junction bases not matched to a gene: 10. In germline, CDR1 is SNHLY, CDR2 FYNNEI. The CDR3 has 15 residues. CDR3 protein: CASSVGQGAMGTQYF. In DNA, the CDR3 is TGTGCCAGCAGCGTTGGACAGGGGGCGATGGGGACCCAGTACTTC.